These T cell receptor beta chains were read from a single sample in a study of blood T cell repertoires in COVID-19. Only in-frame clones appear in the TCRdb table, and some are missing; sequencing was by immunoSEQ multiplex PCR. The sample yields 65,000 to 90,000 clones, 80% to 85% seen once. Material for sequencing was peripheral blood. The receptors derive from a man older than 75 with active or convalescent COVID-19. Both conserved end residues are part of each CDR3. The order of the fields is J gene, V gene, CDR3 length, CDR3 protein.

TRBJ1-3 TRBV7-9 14 CASSLSSSGNTIYF
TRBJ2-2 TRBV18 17 CASSPEGTSGRTGELFF
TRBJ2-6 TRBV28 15 CASSSGSSGANVLTF
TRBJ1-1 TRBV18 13 CASSPRGDTEAFF
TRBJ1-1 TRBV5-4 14 CASSLTGQNTEAFF
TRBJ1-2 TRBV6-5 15 CASTITGGAGYGYTF
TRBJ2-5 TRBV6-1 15 CASSPRAGVWETQYF
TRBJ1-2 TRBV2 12 CASKDEGYGYTF
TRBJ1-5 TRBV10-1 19 CASSENPFLRAYSNQPQHF
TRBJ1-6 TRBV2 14 CASSEGQGSSPLHF
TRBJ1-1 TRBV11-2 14 CASSFRDRVGEAFF
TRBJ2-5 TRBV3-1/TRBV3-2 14 CASSQAGGRETQYF
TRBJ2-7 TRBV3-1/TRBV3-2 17 CASSQETGTGKSYEQYF
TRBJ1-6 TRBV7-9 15 CASSQSTGMGSPLHF
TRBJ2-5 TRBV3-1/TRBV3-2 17 CAYCLPATRLTRETQYF
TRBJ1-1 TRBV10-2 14 CASRGGQLNTEAFF
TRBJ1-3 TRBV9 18 CASSGPRQGKTSGNTIYF
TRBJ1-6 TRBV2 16 CASNPRRPGSNSPLHF
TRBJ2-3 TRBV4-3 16 CASSQGVAGGPDTQYF
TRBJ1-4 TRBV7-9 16 CASSEGGRGMYEKLFF
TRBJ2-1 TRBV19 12 CASGTRGGEQFF
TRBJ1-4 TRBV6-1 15 CASSEPQGGNEKLFF
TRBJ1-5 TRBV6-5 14 CASKGIEEVQPQHF
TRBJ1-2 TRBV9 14 CASSAGRTGGGYTF
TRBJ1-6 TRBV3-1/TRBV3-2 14 CASSPTAGPSPLHF
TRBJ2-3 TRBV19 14 CASKASGGVDTQYF
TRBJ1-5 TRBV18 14 CASSGDSVVGPQHF
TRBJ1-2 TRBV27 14 CASSWTGGERGYTF
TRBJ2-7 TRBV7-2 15 CASIQDATGPYEQYF
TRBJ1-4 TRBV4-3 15 CASSAWTGGNEKLFF
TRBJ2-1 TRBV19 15 CASSIDRTVYNEQFF
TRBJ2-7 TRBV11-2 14 CASSLETSNYEQYF
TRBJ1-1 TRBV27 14 CASSSQTGNTEAFF
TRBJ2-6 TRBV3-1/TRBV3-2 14 CASTAHSGANVLTF
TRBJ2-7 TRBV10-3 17 CAISESMSQAPSYEQYF
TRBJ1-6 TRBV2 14 CASRQGIEYPPLHF
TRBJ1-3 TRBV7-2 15 CASSLLRGLGNTIYF
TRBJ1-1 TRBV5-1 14 CASSLGQMNTEAFF
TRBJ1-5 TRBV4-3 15 CASSRNQGENQPQHF
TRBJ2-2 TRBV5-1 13 CASSSQLAGELFF
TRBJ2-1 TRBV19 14 CASSRGESRNEQFF
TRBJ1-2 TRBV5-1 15 CASSLGTLRDTGYTF
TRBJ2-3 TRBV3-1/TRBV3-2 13 CASSHLGTDTQYF
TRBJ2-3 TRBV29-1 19 CSVPEGGSLAETSTDTQYF
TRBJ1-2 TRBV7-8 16 CASTTRASRMDYGYTF
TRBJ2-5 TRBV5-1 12 CASSLTVETQYF
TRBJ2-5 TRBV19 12 CASPDRGETQYF
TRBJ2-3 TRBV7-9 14 CASKTRGGTDTQYF
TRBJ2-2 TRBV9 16 CASSVGGSFNTGELFF
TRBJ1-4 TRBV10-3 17 CAISAKQGIKENEKLFF
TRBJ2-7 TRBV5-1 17 CASRRAGSTESSYEQYF
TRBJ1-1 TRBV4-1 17 CASSPQSGRAPNTEAFF
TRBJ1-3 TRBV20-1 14 CSASGQGSSRTIYF
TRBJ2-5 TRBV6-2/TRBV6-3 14 CASSSVKGAQTQYF
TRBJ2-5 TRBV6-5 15 CASSPPLRGGETQYF
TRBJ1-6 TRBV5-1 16 CASSLRPGTDYSPLHF
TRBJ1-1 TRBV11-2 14 CASSAGPGNTEAFF
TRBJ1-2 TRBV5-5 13 CASSYYGIYGYTF
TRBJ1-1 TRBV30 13 CAWSGQAGTEAFF
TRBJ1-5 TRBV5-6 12 CASSFGGQPQHF